Below are 17 T cell receptor beta chains sequenced from a single sample in a study of PD-L1 blockade in urothelial cancer. Assay used: immunoSEQ multiplex PCR; TCRdb lists only in-frame clones, some missing. The data contain 70,000 or so clones, approximately 91% of them singletons. The sequenced sample was PBMCs, obtained around atezolizumab (anti-PD-L1) treatment. The receptor source for this set is a man aged 55 to 70 with urothelial cancer.

V gene TRBV7-2 combines with J gene TRBJ2-7; D may be TRBD1 (6 bases). From germline, CDR1 is SGHTA and CDR2 FQGNSA. V was cut by 2 bases and J by 5 bases, with 16 bases left in between. The CDR3 runs 15 residues. This CDR3 reads CASSLRARGTHEQYF. The CDR3 DNA reads TGTGCCAGCAGCTTAAGAGCGAGGGGGACCCACGAGCAGTACTTC.

The chain employs TRBV4-1 and TRBJ2-7; D gene ambiguous. In germline, CDR1 is MGHRA, CDR2 YSYEKL. Trimming stripped 1 base from V and 2 bases from J, with 6 bases between. The CDR3 has 13 amino acids. The CDR3 nucleotides are TGCGCCAGCAGCCAAGCGGAGACCTACGAGCAGTACTTC. It specifies CASSQAETYEQYF.

The chain uses TRBV11-2 and TRBJ2-1, with D maybe TRBD1 (6 bases). Per germline, CDR1 SGHAT and CDR2 FQNNGV. Trimming removed 2 bases from V and 5 bases from J, with 16 bases in between. CDR3 size: 16 residues. In nucleotides, the CDR3 is TGTGCCAGCAGCTTACGGCGGGCAGGGGCGAACAATGAGCAGTTCTTC. It yields the protein CASSLRRAGANNEQFF.

V is TRBV4-3 and J is TRBJ2-7; D may be TRBD1 (6 bases). CDR1 is LGHNA, CDR2 YSLEER, per germline. V was clipped by 1 base and J by 0 bases, with 16 bases between them. The length of the CDR3 is 17 residues. As DNA, the CDR3 is TGCGCCAGCAGCCAAGGGGCGAGGGGGTCAGGCTCCTACGAGCAGTACTTC. This encodes CASSQGARGSGSYEQYF.

The CDR3 region is CASLTSGSTVEQFF. CDR3 nucleotides: TGTGCCAGCTTAACTAGCGGGAGCACCGTTGAGCAGTTCTTC. This rearrangement joins TRBV5-4 to TRBJ2-1, with 11 bases matching TRBD2. V shed 7 bases, J shed 9 bases, and the junction held 9 bases outside the gene matches. CDR3 length equals 14 residues. The germline V gene encodes CDR1 SGHNT and CDR2 YYREEE (reference sequence).

The J gene is TRBJ2-2, the V gene TRBV5-4; TRBD2 matches 14 bases. The CDR3 length is 16 residues. J lost 6 bases, V lost 3 bases, and 4 bases had no gene match. Germline V CDR1 and CDR2: SGHNT, YYREEE (reference sequence). CDR3 DNA: TGTGCCAGCAGCTCGGGGACTAGCGGGAGAGCCGGGGAGCTGTTTTTT. Translated, it gives CASSSGTSGRAGELFF.

V usage is TRBV6-5 and J usage is TRBJ1-5; D perhaps matches TRBD1 (6 bases). The CDR3 contains 13 residues. Trimming took 6 bases from V and 5 from J, leaving 11 bases between them. Germline V gene lookup returns CDR1 MNHEY and CDR2 SVGAGI. CDR3 nucleotide sequence: TGTGCCAGCAGCCTGGACAGAGATCAGCCCCAGCATTTT. Its translation is CASSLDRDQPQHF.

The CDR3 DNA is TGTGCCAGTAGTATCTCCGGGACAGCGAGAACCGGGGAGCTGTTTTTT. Residues: CASSISGTARTGELFF. The rearrangement uses TRBV19 and TRBJ2-2; 7 nucleotides line up with TRBD1. CDR3 length equals 16 residues. In germline, CDR1 is LNHDA, CDR2 SQIVND (reference sequence). V was pared by 3 bases and J by 5 bases, with 9 bases of the junction left unmatched.

The V and J genes are TRBV5-1 and TRBJ2-5; the D gene is possibly TRBD1 (6 bases). Germline CDR1 SGHRS, CDR2 YFSETQ. The CDR3 length is 13 residues. V was clipped by 2 bases and J by 10 bases, with 15 bases between them. The CDR3 loop is CASSLGEHRDQYF. The DNA for the CDR3 is TGCGCCAGCAGCTTAGGGGAACACAGGGACCAGTACTTC.

This clone appeared once. V is TRBV11-2 and J is TRBJ2-1; no clear D. The CDR3 sequence is 13 residues long. Germline-derived CDR1 and CDR2 are SGHAT and FQNNGV. V was shortened by 2 bases and J by 8 bases, with 10 bases between the two germline ends. CDR3 sequence (DNA): TGTGCCAGCAGCTTAAACCAGAATGATGAGCAGTTCTTC. Translated: CASSLNQNDEQFF.

The chain employs TRBV27 and TRBJ2-7, with 11 nucleotides matching TRBD2. In germline, CDR1 is MNHEY, CDR2 SMNVEV (reference sequence). The CDR3 runs 15 residues. V shed 4 bases, J shed 4 bases, and the junction held 6 bases outside the gene matches. The CDR3 loop reads CASSSTSGSFYEQYF. CDR3 coding DNA: TGTGCCAGCAGTTCCACTAGCGGGAGTTTTTACGAGCAGTACTTC.

This clone was observed a single time. V is TRBV5-5 and J is TRBJ2-7; TRBD2 is a possible D gene (5 bases). There are 16 residues in the CDR3. Germline loops: CDR1 SGHKS, CDR2 YYEKEE (reference sequence). V lost 3 bases to trimming and J lost 3 bases, with 19 bases between them. CDR3 nucleotide sequence: TGTGCCAGCAGCTCCGAGGGCCTCAGCGGTGGCTACGAGCAGTACTTC. It yields the protein CASSSEGLSGGYEQYF.

This chain joins TRBV9 and TRBJ2-7; D might be TRBD1 (6 bases). Trimming took 0 bases from V and 2 from J, leaving 9 bases between them. The CDR3 covers 14 residues. Germline CDR1 and CDR2: SGDLS and YYNGEE. CDR3: CASSVGDKPYEQYF. The CDR3 DNA reads TGTGCCAGCAGCGTAGGGGACAAGCCCTACGAGCAGTACTTC.

This chain links TRBV28 with TRBJ1-2; D gene ambiguous. V was shortened by 3 bases and J by 8 bases, with 19 bases between the two germline ends. Germline V gene lookup returns CDR1 MDHEN and CDR2 SYDVKM. This CDR3 comprises 15 residues. The CDR3 here is CASSFPNLQPGGYTF. The CDR3 nucleotides are TGTGCCAGCAGTTTCCCCAATCTACAGCCCGGAGGCTACACCTTC.

This clone showed up just once. The chain has TRBV30 and TRBJ2-7; D gene unclear. The CDR3 has 12 residues. Germline V gene data show CDR1 as GTSNPN and CDR2 as SVGIG (reference sequence). Trimming removed 3 bases from V and 1 base from J, with 7 bases in between. CDR3 region: CAWSPLSYEQYF. Written as DNA, the CDR3 is TGTGCCTGGAGCCCGTTATCCTACGAGCAGTACTTC. Supplemented by reference TRBV30 and TRBJ2-7, the full variable domain reads SQTIHQWPATLVQPVGSPLSLECTVEGTSNPNLYWYRQAAGRGLQLLFYSVGIGQISSEVPQNLSASRPQDRQFILSSKKLLLSDSGFYLCAWSPLSYEQYFGPGTRLTVT.

The chain employs TRBV6-6 and TRBJ2-1; 11 nucleotides line up with TRBD2. CDR3 size: 16 residues. CDR1 is MNHNY and CDR2 is SVGAGI in the germline V gene (reference sequence). V shed 8 bases, J shed 6 bases, and the junction held 12 bases outside the gene matches. CDR3 amino acids: CASGATSGIGSNEQFF. For the CDR3, the DNA is TGTGCCAGCGGTGCGACTAGCGGGATAGGCTCCAATGAGCAGTTCTTC.

This clone was observed once. CDR3 DNA: TGCGCCAGCAGCCCCGGGGGGGCGGGCGAGCAGTACTTC. Amino acids: CASSPGGAGEQYF. The rearrangement joins TRBV5-1 to TRBJ2-7; 8 nucleotides line up with TRBD2. V gave up 4 bases and J gave up 6 bases; unmatched junction bases: 6. The CDR3 covers 13 residues. The germline V gene encodes CDR1 SGHRS and CDR2 YFSETQ. The whole variable domain, filled in from reference TRBV5-1 and TRBJ2-7, reads KAGVTQTPRYLIKTRGQQVTLSCSPISGHRSVSWYQQTPGQGLQFLFEYFSETQRNKGNFPGRFSGRQFSNSRSEMNVSTLELGDSALYLCASSPGGAGEQYFGPGTRLTVT.